This note documents a single T cell receptor beta chain sequence. There are a few counts of this clone. The clone's antigen remains unknown. Base qualities are not recorded, but no much larger clone differs from it by a single base. This record comes from a study of T cells in localized non-small cell lung cancer (dated by TCRdb to about 2020). Describing the broader study: T cell repertoires of approximately 250 early-stage NSCLC patients were analyzed, with tumors being compared against uninvolved tumor-adjacent lungs. NSCLC patients had a mean age of around 61 years, and more than 120 were male and about 98 female. The cohort consisted of 200 to 300 treatment-naive NSCLC patients whose localized lung tumors had been resected.

Uninvolved adjacent lung was obtained at least 2 cm from the tumor margin, and the absence of atypia was confirmed by two independent pathologists. At diagnosis, peripheral blood, uninvolved tumor-adjacent lung and tumor were collected and were preserved as a mix of fresh-frozen and FFPE material. From the cysteine up to the phenylalanine, the CDR3 has a length of 15 residues. Kept here is only the CDR3 DNA, which spans 45 bases and is read in frame from base 1. V was cut back by 6 bases and J by 0 bases, leaving a gap of 12 bases between them. The germline V gene (reference sequence) specifies LNHDA as CDR1 and SQIVND as CDR2. What the study reported, not specific to this receptor: A median of 57 of the top 100 tumor clones were detected in paired uninvolved adjacent lung, and approximately 28 of these tumor clones were also found among the top 100 clones of the paired uninvolved adjacent lung. Higher blood T cell density associated with longer overall survival, while higher adjacent-lung clonality associated with shorter survival. Because of the exploratory design, TCR variables were selected using unadjusted p-values without false-discovery rate correction. Multi-region tumor sequencing was not performed, so intratumor heterogeneity could not be excluded. Uninvolved tumor-adjacent lung showed the highest T cell clonality, higher than tumor, which suggests more focused antigenic responses in the uninvolved tumor-adjacent lung.

The immunoSEQ Assay was used to sequence TCR beta CDR3 regions from DNA. In the original analysis: To compute T cell density, TCR beta template counts were normalized to usable DNA, which was estimated by amplifying housekeeping genes. Richness was estimated using the preseqR package, with extrapolation to 400,000 templates for PBMC samples and to 120,000 templates for tissue samples. Clonality was defined as one minus Pielou's evenness. Tissue-enriched TCRs were identified by differential abundance testing using productive amino-acid clonotypes, minimum total count 5 and alpha 0.1. The Jaccard Index and the Morisita Overlap Index were used to measure how much the repertoires overlapped between compartments. TCR beta CDR3s were clustered by GLIPH together with public tetramer-defined viral CDR3s, and at least three viral sequences plus V-gene enrichment were required for viral motifs. TCRdb provides this immuneACCESS table in a form limited to in-frame rearrangements. Some clones are lacking; in checked studies, under half of them reflect an unresolved V gene, and why the rest are absent is not known. V, J and clone size are taken as reported in that table, and D and trimming were inferred from the DNA itself. This sample holds about 1,500 clones; under 30% were observed only once. Approximately 20% of the sample comes from the top ten.

The chain was built from TRBV19 and TRBJ1-3, with the identity of the D gene unclear. The clonotype was recovered from a man aged 35 to 69 with stage II squamous cell lung carcinoma. Specimen: normal lung tissue next to the tumor, collected before any cancer treatment. The DNA is TGTGCCAGTAGGACGGATCGGAGCTCTGGAAACACCATATATTTT. Its protein product is CASRTDRSSGNTIYF.